These 21 T cell receptor beta chains were all obtained from the same sample, sequenced in a study of post-analysis software for immune sequencing data. Unique molecular identifiers were carried by the TCR beta cDNA libraries. TCRdb redid the calling of the PCR reads with MiXCR, one entry per CDR3 protein. Among 650,000 to 850,000 distinct CDR3 sequences listed, roughly 58% were seen once. Their target antigens are unknown. Study observations and caveats: TRBV segments more frequent in patients than in controls numbered several and included TRBV5-6, TRBV5-1 and TRBV20-1.

The sequenced sample consisted of blood. The receptors originated from a girl aged 5-17 years with multiple sclerosis.

This clonotype occurred a few times. The gene calls are TRBV9 and TRBJ2-7; D may be TRBD2 (5 bases). Germline V CDR1 and CDR2: SGDLS, YYNGEE. The CDR3 sequence is 15 residues long. The V end lost 0 bases, the J end lost 0 bases, and 10 bases lay between the germline ends. The CDR3: CASSVGTLSSYEQYF. The CDR3 coding sequence is TGTGCCAGCAGCGTAGGGACTCTGAGCTCCTACGAGCAGTACTTC.

The chain carries TRBV18 and TRBJ2-7; 9 nucleotides line up with TRBD1. The J call may not be correct, given that the DNA end is closer to TRBJ2-1. The germline CDR1 and CDR2 sequences are KGHSH and LQKENI. The CDR3 runs 15 residues. The CDR3: CASSPPRTGASEQFF. The DNA for the CDR3 is TGTGCCAGCTCACCACCAAGGACAGGGGCGAGTGAGCAGTTCTTC.

The V and J genes are TRBV5-1 and TRBJ2-5; D possibly corresponds to TRBD1 (7 bases). Germline CDR1 reads SGHRS; CDR2 reads YFSETQ. This CDR3 is built from 14 residues. Trimming took 5 bases from V and 4 from J, leaving 15 bases between them. CDR3 nucleotide sequence: TGCGCCAGCAGGCGGGATACAGGGGTAGAGACCCAGTACTTC. It codes for CASRRDTGVETQYF. Full variable domain (outside the CDR3, taken from reference TRBV5-1 and TRBJ2-5): KAGVTQTPRYLIKTRGQQVTLSCSPISGHRSVSWYQQTPGQGLQFLFEYFSETQRNKGNFPGRFSGRQFSNSRSEMNVSTLELGDSALYLCASRRDTGVETQYFGPGTRLLVL.

The chain recombines TRBV6-5 with TRBJ2-1; 10 positions agree with TRBD2. Germline V CDR1 and CDR2: MNHEY, SVGAGI. With 4 bases clipped from V and 8 bases from J, the junction kept 8 bases outside the gene matches. The CDR3 consists of 15 residues. CDR3 in DNA: TGTGCCAGCAGTTCTAGCGGGAGCACCCCTCATGAGCAGTTCTTC. Its protein is CASSSSGSTPHEQFF.

There are a few counts of this clonotype. This chain joins TRBV7-3 and TRBJ2-1; 10 bases align to TRBD2. This CDR3 spans 17 amino acids. Trimming removed 3 bases from V and 4 bases from J; junction bases left unmatched: 9. Germline CDR1 is SGHTA and CDR2 is FQGTGA. The CDR3: CASSFLPGTSAYNEQFF. The CDR3 DNA reads TGTGCCAGCAGCTTCCTCCCTGGGACTAGCGCTTACAATGAGCAGTTCTTC.

The rearrangement links TRBV5-1 to TRBJ2-4; D is perhaps TRBD1 (7 bases). This CDR3 spans 14 amino acids. Trimming left V 4 bases short and J 8 bases short, with 16 bases between. CDR1 is SGHRS, CDR2 YFSETQ, per germline. Here the CDR3 DNA reads TGCGCCAGCAGCGGCGGGACAGAGGGTGACATTCAGTACTTC. Translating gives CASSGGTEGDIQYF.

This clonotype has just one count. V is TRBV4-1 and J is TRBJ2-3; D is perhaps TRBD1 (6 bases). Trimming shortened V by 5 bases and J by 7 bases, and 16 bases separated the two germline ends. CDR1 is MGHRA and CDR2 is YSYEKL in the germline V gene. The CDR3 sequence is 14 residues long. The CDR3 sequence: CASSLISGQYTQYF. DNA of the CDR3: TGCGCCAGCAGCTTAATTTCGGGACAATATACGCAGTATTTT.

The genes are TRBV20-1 and TRBJ1-5; 7 bases fit TRBD1. This CDR3 contains 16 residues. J gave up 9 bases and V 0 bases, and 14 bases lay outside the gene matches. Germline CDR1 and CDR2: DFQATT and SNEGSKA (reference sequence). CDR3 in DNA: TGCAGTGCTAGAGATCCGATTGACAGGGCGGGTCGGCCCCAGCATTTT. Residues: CSARDPIDRAGRPQHF.

This clonotype was detected many times. The chain joins TRBV7-9 to TRBJ2-7; either TRBD1 or TRBD2 may fit D (7 bases each). Trimming stripped 3 bases from V and 1 base from J, with 10 bases between. This CDR3 region has 14 residues. Germline V gene sequence: CDR1 SEHNR, CDR2 FQNEAQ (reference sequence). CDR3 coding DNA: TGTGCCAGCAGCTTGCAGGGGGGGTCCTACGAGCAGTACTTC. Protein product: CASSLQGGSYEQYF.

At least ten counts were recorded for this clonotype. The chain combines TRBV6-4 with TRBJ2-5; 9 bases are a match to TRBD1. The CDR3 is made up of 16 amino acids. From germline, CDR1 is MRHNA and CDR2 SNTAGT. V shed 3 bases, J shed 2 bases, and the junction held 7 bases outside the gene matches. The CDR3 DNA reads TGTGCCAGCAGTGAATTTCCGGGACAGGGACAAGAGACCCAGTACTTC. Protein: CASSEFPGQGQETQYF.

This chain connects TRBV20-1 to TRBJ2-1; maybe TRBD2 (5 bases). From germline, CDR1 is DFQATT and CDR2 SNEGSKA (reference sequence). V dropped 6 bases and J dropped 8 bases, with 23 bases sitting between them. The CDR3 spans 15 residues. The CDR3 DNA is TGCAGTGCGAGGGCCCCGCTAGGCCTTTTGCATGAGCAGTTCTTC. It yields the protein CSARAPLGLLHEQFF.

The rearrangement uses TRBV29-1 and TRBJ2-3; either TRBD1 or TRBD2 may supply D (5 bases each). V lost 7 bases and J 0 bases, leaving 17 bases between the germline ends. The CDR3 covers 15 residues. Germline V lookup: CDR1 SQVTM, CDR2 ANQGSEA. The CDR3 DNA reads TGCAGCGGTGCGAGCCGGGACGCTAGCACAGATACGCAGTATTTT. This translates into CSGASRDASTDTQYF.

The gene calls are TRBV7-9 and TRBJ1-2; 7 positions match TRBD1. There are 13 residues in the CDR3. CDR1 SEHNR and CDR2 FQNEAQ come from the germline V gene (reference sequence). The J segment lost 4 bases and the V segment lost 5 bases, leaving 4 bases of the junction unmatched. The CDR3 loop reads CASSQTGAYGYTF. The CDR3 DNA is TGTGCCAGCAGCCAAACAGGGGCCTATGGCTACACCTTC.

V usage is TRBV28 and J usage is TRBJ2-1, with 12 bases that match TRBD2. Trimming cost V 6 bases and J 4 bases; bases outside gene matches: 7. The germline gives CDR1 MDHEN, CDR2 SYDVKM. The CDR3 loop spans 16 amino acids. This chain's CDR3 is CASRPSLAGGYNEQFF. Written as DNA, the CDR3 is TGTGCCAGCAGGCCTTCTCTAGCGGGAGGGTACAATGAGCAGTTCTTC. Variable domain in full (rest from reference TRBV28 and TRBJ2-1): DVKVTQSSRYLVKRTGEKVFLECVQDMDHENMFWYRQDPGLGLRLIYFSYDVKMKEKGDIPEGYSVSREKKERFSLILESASTNQTSMYLCASRPSLAGGYNEQFFGPGTRLTVL.

The chain joins TRBV14 to TRBJ2-3; TRBD1 might be the D (6 bases). With 0 bases removed from V and 2 bases from J, the gap between germline ends came to 21 bases. Germline lookup yields CDR1 SGHDN and CDR2 FVKESK. This CDR3 contains 19 residues. The CDR3 spells CASSQDRGLRGHFTDTQYF. The DNA for the CDR3 is TGTGCCAGCAGCCAAGATCGAGGATTACGGGGACATTTCACAGATACGCAGTATTTT.

The chain links TRBV6-1 to TRBJ2-7; D is possibly TRBD1 (6 bases). The CDR3 consists of 15 residues. Germline CDR1 and CDR2: MNHNS and SASEGT. With 4 bases removed from V and 0 bases from J, the gap between germline ends came to 13 bases. The CDR3 DNA reads as TGTGCCAGCAGTGGTCGGACAGATAGCTCCTACGAGCAGTACTTC. It encodes CASSGRTDSSYEQYF.

A few counts support this clonotype. This sequence joins TRBV7-3 and TRBJ2-7, with 10 positions matching TRBD1. This CDR3 spans 16 amino acids. The germline CDR1 and CDR2 sequences are SGHTA and FQGTGA. V dropped 3 bases and J dropped 3; count of bases not matched to a gene: 8. The DNA for the CDR3 is TGTGCCAGCAGCTTCAGAACCGGGACAGGGGTCTACGAGCAGTACTTC. Residues: CASSFRTGTGVYEQYF.

The chain combines TRBV5-1 with TRBJ2-5, with TRBD2 matching 11 bases. The J call is in doubt because the DNA end fits TRBJ2-7 better. The CDR3 extends over 14 amino acids. Germline assignment: CDR1 SGHRS and CDR2 YFSETQ. The CDR3 is CASTPSLAGVEQYF. CDR3 sequence (DNA): TGCGCCAGCACCCCATCACTAGCGGGAGTCGAGCAGTACTTC.

The chain employs TRBV5-1 and TRBJ1-1, with 10 bases lining up with TRBD1. The CDR3 runs 15 residues. Trimming at V came to 4 bases and at J to 7 bases, leaving 10 bases not matched to a gene. Germline CDR1 and CDR2: SGHRS and YFSETQ. The CDR3 sequence is CASSGRDRGSGEAFF. CDR3 nucleotide sequence: TGCGCCAGCAGCGGACGGGACAGGGGTTCCGGTGAAGCTTTCTTT.

This chain connects TRBV6-6 to TRBJ2-7; 8 nucleotides agree with TRBD1. CDR1 MNHNY and CDR2 SVGAGI come from the germline V gene (reference sequence). The CDR3 runs 16 residues. With V trimmed by 2 bases and J by 3 bases, 9 bases remained unmatched. In DNA, the CDR3 is TGTGCCAGCAGTTACAGCTGGGACAGGTCTCTCTACGAGCAGTACTTC. It encodes CASSYSWDRSLYEQYF.

The rearrangement links TRBV3-1 to TRBJ1-1, with D unclear. The germline V and J ends were trimmed by 5 bases and 8 bases, with 12 bases remaining between them. Germline assignment: CDR1 LGHDT and CDR2 YNNKEL (reference sequence). The CDR3 extends over 12 amino acids. Here the CDR3 DNA reads TGTGCCAGCAGCGCCCAGTTTGGGGAAGCTTTCTTT. Its protein is CASSAQFGEAFF.